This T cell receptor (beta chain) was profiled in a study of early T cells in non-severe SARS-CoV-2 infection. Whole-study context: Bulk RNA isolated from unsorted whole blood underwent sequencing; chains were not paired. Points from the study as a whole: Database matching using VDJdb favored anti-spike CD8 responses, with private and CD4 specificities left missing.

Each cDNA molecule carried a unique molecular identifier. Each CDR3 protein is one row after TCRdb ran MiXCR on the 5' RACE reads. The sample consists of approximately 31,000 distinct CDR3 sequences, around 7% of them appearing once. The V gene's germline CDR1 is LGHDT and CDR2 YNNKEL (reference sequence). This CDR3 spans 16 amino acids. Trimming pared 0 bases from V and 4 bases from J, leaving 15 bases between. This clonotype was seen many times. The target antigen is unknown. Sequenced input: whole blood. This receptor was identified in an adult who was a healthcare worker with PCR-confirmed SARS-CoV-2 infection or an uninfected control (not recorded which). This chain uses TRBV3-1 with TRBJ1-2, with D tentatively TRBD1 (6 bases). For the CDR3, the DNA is TGTGCCAGCAGCCAAGATCTTACAGGGTGGATCTATGGCTACACCTTC. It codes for CASSQDLTGWIYGYTF.